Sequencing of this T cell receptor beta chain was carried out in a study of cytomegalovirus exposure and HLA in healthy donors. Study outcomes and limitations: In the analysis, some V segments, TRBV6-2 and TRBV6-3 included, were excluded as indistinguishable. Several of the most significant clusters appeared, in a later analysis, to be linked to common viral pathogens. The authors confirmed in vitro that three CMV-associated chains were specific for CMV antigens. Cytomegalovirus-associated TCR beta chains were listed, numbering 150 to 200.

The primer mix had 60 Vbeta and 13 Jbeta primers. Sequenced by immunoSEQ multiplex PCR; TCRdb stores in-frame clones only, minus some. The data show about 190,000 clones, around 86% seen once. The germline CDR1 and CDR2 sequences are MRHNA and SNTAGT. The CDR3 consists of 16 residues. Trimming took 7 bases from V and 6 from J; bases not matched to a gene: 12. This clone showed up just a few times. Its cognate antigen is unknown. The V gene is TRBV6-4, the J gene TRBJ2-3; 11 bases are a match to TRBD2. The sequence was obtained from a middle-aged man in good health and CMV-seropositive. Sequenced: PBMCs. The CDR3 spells CASTCRVAGGPDTQYF. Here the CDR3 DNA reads TGTGCCAGCACCTGCCGGGTAGCGGGGGGGCCGGATACGCAGTATTTT.